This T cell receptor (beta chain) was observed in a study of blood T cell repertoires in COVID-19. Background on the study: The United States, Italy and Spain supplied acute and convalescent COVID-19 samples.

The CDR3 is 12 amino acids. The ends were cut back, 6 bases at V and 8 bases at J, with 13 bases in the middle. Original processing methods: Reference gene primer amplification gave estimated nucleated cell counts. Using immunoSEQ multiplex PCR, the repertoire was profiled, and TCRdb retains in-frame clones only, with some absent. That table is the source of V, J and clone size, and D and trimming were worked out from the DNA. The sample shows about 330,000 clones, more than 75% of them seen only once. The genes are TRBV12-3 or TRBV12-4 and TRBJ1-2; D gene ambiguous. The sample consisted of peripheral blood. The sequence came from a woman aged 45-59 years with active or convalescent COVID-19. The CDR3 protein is CASRDPGRGYTF. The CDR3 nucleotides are TGTGCCAGCAGGGATCCTGGGAGGGGCTACACCTTC.